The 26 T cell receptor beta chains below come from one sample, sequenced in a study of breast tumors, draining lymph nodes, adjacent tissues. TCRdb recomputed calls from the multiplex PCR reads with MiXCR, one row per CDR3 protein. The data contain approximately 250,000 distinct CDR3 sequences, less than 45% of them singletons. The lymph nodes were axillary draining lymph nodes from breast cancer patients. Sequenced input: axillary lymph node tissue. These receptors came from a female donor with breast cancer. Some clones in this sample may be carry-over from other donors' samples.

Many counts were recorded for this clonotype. CDR3 sequence reads: CASSHPDRRGEKLFF. CDR3 DNA: TGCGCCAGCAGCCACCCCGACAGGAGGGGTGAAAAACTGTTTTTT. The J gene is TRBJ1-4, the V gene TRBV4-3; a possible D gene is TRBD1 (6 bases). The CDR3 is 15 residues long. The germline V and J ends were trimmed by 3 bases and 7 bases, with 15 bases remaining between them. Germline V gives CDR1 LGHNA, CDR2 YSLEER.

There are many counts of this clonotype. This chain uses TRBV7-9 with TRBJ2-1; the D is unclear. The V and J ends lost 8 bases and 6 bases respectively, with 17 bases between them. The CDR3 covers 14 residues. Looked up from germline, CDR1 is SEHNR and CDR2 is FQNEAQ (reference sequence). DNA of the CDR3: TGTGCCAGCCCTCCCCCGGATTGGGTCAATGAGCAGTTCTTC. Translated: CASPPPDWVNEQFF. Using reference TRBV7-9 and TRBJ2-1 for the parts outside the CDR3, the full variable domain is DTGVSQNPRHKITKRGQNVTFRCDPISEHNRLYWYRQTLGQGPEFLTYFQNEAQLEKSRLLSDRFSAERPKGSFSTLEIQRTEQGDSAMYLCASPPPDWVNEQFFGPGTRLTVL.

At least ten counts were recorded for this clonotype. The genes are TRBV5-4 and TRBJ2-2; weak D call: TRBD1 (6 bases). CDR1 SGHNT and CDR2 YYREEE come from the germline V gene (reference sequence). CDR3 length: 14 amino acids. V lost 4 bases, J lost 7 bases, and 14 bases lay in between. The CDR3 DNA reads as TGTGCCAGCAGCGGGGGCCGGGTCGGCGGGGAGCTGTTTTTT. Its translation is CASSGGRVGGELFF.

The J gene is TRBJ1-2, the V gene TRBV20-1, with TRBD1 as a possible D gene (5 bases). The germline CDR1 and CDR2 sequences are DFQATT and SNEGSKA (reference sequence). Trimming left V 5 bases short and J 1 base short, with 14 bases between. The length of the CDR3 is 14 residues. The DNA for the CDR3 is TGCAGTGCTGGTTCGACAGCGATTAACTATGGCTACACCTTC. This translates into CSAGSTAINYGYTF.

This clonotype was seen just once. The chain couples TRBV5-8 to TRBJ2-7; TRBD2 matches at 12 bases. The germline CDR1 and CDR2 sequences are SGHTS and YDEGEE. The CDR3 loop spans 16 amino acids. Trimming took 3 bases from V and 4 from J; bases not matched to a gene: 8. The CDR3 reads CASSSTFGLAGYEQYF. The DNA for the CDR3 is TGTGCCAGCAGCTCCACCTTCGGACTAGCGGGATACGAGCAGTACTTC.

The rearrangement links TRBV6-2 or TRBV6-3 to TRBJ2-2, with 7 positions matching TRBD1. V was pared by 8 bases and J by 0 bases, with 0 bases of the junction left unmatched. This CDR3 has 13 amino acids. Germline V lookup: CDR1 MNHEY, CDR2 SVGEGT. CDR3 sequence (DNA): TGTGCCAGCGGACAGGCGAACACCGGGGAGCTGTTTTTT. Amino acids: CASGQANTGELFF.

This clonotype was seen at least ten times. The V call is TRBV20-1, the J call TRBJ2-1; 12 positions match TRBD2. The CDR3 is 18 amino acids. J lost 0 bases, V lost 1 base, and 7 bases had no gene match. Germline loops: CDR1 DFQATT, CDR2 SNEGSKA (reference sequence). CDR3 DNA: TGCAGTGCTAGAGGGACTAGCGGGGTCCTTAGCTCCTACAATGAGCAGTTCTTC. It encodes CSARGTSGVLSSYNEQFF.

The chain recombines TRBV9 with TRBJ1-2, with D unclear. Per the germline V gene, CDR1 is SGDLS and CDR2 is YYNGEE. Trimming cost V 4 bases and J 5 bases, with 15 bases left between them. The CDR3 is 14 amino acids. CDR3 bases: TGTGCCAGCAGCTCCCGAGGGTGGGGTTATGGCTACACCTTC. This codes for CASSSRGWGYGYTF. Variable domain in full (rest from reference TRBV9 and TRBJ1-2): DSGVTQTPKHLITATGQRVTLRCSPRSGDLSVYWYQQSLDQGLQFLIQYYNGEERAKGNILERFSAQQFPDLHSELNLSSLELGDSALYFCASSSRGWGYGYTFGSGTRLTVV.

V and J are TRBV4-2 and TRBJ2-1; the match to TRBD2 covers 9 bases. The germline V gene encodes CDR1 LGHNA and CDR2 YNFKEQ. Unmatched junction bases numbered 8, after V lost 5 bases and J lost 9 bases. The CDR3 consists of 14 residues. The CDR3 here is CASSVSGSGGEQFF. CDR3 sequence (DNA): TGTGCCAGCAGCGTTAGCGGGAGTGGTGGTGAGCAGTTCTTC.

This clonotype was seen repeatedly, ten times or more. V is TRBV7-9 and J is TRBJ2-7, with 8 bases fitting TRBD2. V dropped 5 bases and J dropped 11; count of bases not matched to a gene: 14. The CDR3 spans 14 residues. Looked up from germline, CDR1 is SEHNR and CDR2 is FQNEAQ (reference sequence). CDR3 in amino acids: CASSPAASGLGKYF. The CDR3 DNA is TGTGCCAGCAGCCCGGCGGCTAGCGGGCTTGGAAAGTACTTC.

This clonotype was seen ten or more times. CDR3: CSAAGQGNYEQYF. CDR3 sequence (DNA): TGCAGCGCCGCGGGACAGGGGAACTACGAGCAGTACTTC. The chain employs TRBV29-1 and TRBJ2-7; 10 bases fit TRBD1. The CDR3 is 13 residues long. V gave up 7 bases and J gave up 3 bases; unmatched junction bases: 6. Germline lookup yields CDR1 SQVTM and CDR2 ANQGSEA.

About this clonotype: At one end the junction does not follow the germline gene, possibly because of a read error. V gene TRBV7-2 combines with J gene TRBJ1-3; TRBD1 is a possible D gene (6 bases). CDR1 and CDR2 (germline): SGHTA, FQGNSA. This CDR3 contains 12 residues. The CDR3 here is CASSLWGLAGSF. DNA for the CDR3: TGTGCCAGCAGCTTATGGGGGCTAGCGGGGTCATTT.

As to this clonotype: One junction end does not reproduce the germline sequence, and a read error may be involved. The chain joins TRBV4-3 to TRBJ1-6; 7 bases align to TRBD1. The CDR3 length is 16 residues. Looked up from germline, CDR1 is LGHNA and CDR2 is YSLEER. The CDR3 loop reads CASSQAGAGGHSLLHF. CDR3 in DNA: TGCGCCAGCAGCCAAGCTGGGGCAGGGGGGCACTCACTCCTCCACTTT.

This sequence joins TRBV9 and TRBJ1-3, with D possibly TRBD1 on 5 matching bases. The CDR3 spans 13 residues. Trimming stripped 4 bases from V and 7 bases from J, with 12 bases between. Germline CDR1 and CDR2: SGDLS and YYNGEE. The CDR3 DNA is TGTGCCAGCAGCTCCGGGACGACGAACACCATATATTTT. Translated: CASSSGTTNTIYF.

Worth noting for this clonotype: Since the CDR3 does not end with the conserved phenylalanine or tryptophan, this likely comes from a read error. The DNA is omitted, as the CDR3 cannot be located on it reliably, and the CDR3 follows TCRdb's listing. The CDR3: CASSRQGA. This chain links TRBV2 with TRBJ1-5; the table gives TRBD1 as D, unverified against the DNA. The germline CDR1 and CDR2 sequences are SNHLY and FYNNEI. The CDR3 length equals 8 residues, ends included.

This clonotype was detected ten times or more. The CDR3 region has the DNA TGTGCCAGCAGCGTAGGGGATCGGGCTCAGCCCCAGCATTTT. Translation: CASSVGDRAQPQHF. The V gene is TRBV9, the J gene TRBJ1-5; D gene ambiguous. Trimming removed 0 bases at V and 6 bases at J, with 10 bases between. The germline CDR1 and CDR2 sequences are SGDLS and YYNGEE. The CDR3 totals 14 residues.

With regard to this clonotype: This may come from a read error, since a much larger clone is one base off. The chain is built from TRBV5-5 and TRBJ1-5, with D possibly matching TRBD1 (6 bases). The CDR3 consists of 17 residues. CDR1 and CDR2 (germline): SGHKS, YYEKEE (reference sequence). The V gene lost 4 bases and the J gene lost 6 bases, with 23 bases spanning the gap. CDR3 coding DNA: TGTGCCAGCAGCCACTTGCCAGCGACAGGATTTGGTCAGCCCCAGCATTTT. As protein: CASSHLPATGFGQPQHF.

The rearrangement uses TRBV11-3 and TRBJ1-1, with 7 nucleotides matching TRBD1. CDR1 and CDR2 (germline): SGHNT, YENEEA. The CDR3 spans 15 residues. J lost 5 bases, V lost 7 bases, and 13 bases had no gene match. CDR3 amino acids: CASTLSGQVGTEAFF. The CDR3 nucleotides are TGTGCCAGCACCCTTTCCGGACAGGTTGGAACTGAAGCTTTCTTT.

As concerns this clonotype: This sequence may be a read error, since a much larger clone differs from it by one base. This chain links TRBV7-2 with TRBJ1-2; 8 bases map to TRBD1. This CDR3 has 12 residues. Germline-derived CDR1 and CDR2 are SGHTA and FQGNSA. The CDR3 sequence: CACSFFQQGVLF. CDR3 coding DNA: TGTGCCTGCAGCTTTTTCCAACAGGGGGTATTATTC.

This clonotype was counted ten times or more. CDR3 DNA sequence: TGCAGTGCTAGAAAACCGGGACACAACTCCTGGGATTCACCCCTCCACTTT. This codes for CSARKPGHNSWDSPLHF. The V gene is TRBV20-1, the J gene TRBJ1-6, with a possible D match to TRBD1 (6 bases). Per the germline V gene, CDR1 is DFQATT and CDR2 is SNEGSKA (reference sequence). This CDR3 comprises 17 residues. The V end lost 2 bases, the J end lost 8 bases, and 22 bases lay between the germline ends.

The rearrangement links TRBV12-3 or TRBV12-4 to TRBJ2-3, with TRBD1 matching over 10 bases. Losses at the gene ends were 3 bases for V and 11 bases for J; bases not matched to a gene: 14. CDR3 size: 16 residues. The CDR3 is CASSFRTGGAYNEQYF. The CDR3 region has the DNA TGTGCCAGCAGTTTCCGGACAGGGGGAGCCTACAATGAGCAGTATTTT.

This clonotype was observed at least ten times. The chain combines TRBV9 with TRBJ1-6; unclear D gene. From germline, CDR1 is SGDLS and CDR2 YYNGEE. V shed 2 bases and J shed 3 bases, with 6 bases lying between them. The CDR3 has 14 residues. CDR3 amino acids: CASSVTDYNSPLHF. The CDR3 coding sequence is TGTGCCAGCAGCGTCACCGACTATAATTCACCCCTCCACTTT.

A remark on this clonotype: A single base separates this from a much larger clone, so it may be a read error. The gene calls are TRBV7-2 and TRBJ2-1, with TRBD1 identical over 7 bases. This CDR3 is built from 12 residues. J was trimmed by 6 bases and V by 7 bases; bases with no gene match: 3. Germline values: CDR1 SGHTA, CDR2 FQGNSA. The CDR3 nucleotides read TGTGCCAGCAACTACAGGGGCAATGAGCAGTTCTTC. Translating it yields CASNYRGNEQFF.

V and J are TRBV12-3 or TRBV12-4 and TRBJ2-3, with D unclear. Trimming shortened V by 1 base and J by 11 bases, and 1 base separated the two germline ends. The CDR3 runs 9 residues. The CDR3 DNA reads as TGTGCCAGCAGTTTAGTGCAGTATTTT. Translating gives CASSLVQYF.

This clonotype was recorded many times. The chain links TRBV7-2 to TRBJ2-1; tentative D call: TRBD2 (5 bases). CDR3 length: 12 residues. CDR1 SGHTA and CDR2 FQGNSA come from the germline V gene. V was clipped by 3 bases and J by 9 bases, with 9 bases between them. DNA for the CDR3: TGTGCCAGCAGCTTCCCTAGCAGTGAGCAGTTCTTC. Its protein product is CASSFPSSEQFF. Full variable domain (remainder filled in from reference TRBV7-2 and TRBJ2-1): GAGVSQSPSNKVTEKGKDVELRCDPISGHTALYWYRQSLGQGLEFLIYFQGNSAPDKSGLPSDRFSAERTGGSVSTLTIQRTQQEDSAVYLCASSFPSSEQFFGPGTRLTVL.

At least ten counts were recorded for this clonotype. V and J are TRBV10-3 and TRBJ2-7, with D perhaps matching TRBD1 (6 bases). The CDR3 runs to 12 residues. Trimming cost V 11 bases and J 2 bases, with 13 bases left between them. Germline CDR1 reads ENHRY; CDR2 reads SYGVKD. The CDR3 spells CAVGTPTYEQYF. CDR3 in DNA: TGTGCCGTGGGGACACCCACCTACGAGCAGTACTTC.